This paragraph covers one TCR beta chain sequence. TCRdb called clones again from the PCR reads with MiXCR. The table has approximately 17,000 clones, over 20% seen once; the top ten hold around 9.3%. This record comes from a study of metastatic and nonmetastatic thyroid tumors. Study-wide context: Comparison of repertoires was carried out across blood and tumor or nodule tissue from malignant and benign thyroid patients.

Thyroid surgery took place with no prior treatment in any patient. The sequence was collected from a female donor with papillary thyroid cancer or a benign thyroid nodule (not recorded which). Some clones in this sample may be carry-over from other donors' samples. Sequenced sample: adjacent normal tissue.

CDR3 bases: TGTGCCAGCACCAATAAACTAGGAGGCGGCGGGGAGCTGTTTTTT. Its translation is CASTNKLGGGGELFF. The genes are TRBV6-1 and TRBJ2-2; a weak D match, TRBD2 (5 bases). The CDR3 has 15 residues. Germline CDR1 and CDR2: MNHNS and SASEGT. Trimming stripped 7 bases from V and 7 bases from J, with 19 bases between.